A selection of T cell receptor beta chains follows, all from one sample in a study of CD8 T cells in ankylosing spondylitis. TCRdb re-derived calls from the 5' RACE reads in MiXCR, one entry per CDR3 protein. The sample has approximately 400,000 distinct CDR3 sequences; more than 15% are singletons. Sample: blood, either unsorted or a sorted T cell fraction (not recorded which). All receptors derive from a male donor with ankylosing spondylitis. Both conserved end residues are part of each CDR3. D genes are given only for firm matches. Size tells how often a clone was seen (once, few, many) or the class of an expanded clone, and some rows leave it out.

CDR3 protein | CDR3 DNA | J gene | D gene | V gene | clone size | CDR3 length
CASSLSGGRETQYF | TGTGCCAGCAGCTTATCGGGGGGACGAGAGACCCAGTACTTC | TRBJ2-5 | TRBD2 | TRBV7-2 | many | 14
CATKRDRAYNEQFF | TGTGCCACCAAACGGGACAGGGCCTACAATGAGCAGTTCTTC | TRBJ2-1 | TRBD1 | TRBV24-1 | . | 14
CASSERGSPDTQYF | TGTGCCAGCAGTGAACGGGGGAGTCCAGATACGCAGTATTTT | TRBJ2-3 | . | TRBV6-1 | . | 14
CASTLRLIQETQYF | TGTGCCAGCACTTTAAGACTGATCCAAGAGACCCAGTACTTC | TRBJ2-5 | . | TRBV2 | . | 14
CASSAGTGRNEQYF | TGTGCCAGCAGCGCAGGGACAGGGAGAAACGAGCAGTACTTC | TRBJ2-7 | TRBD1 | TRBV7-8 | . | 14
CASRKGRSGSSYNEQFF | TGTGCCAGCAGGAAAGGCCGGAGCGGGAGCTCCTACAATGAGCAGTTCTTC | TRBJ2-1 | TRBD2 | TRBV7-2 | few | 17
CASSRTAPDTQYF | TGTGCCAGCAGTCGGACAGCCCCAGATACGCAGTATTTT | TRBJ2-3 | . | TRBV6-6 | few | 13
CAWSPSGRGRTDTQYF | TGTGCCTGGAGCCCATCGGGGCGGGGACGCACAGATACGCAGTATTTT | TRBJ2-3 | . | TRBV30 | . | 16
CASSPLMTSGRALGGGELFF | TGTGCCAGCAGTCCTCTGATGACTAGCGGGAGAGCCTTGGGTGGCGGGGAGCTGTTTTTT | TRBJ2-2 | TRBD2 | TRBV27 | . | 20
CASSYSSTSGRSIEQFF | TGTGCCAGCAGTTACTCGAGTACTAGCGGGAGATCTATTGAGCAGTTCTTC | TRBJ2-1 | TRBD2 | TRBV6-2/TRBV6-3 | . | 17
CASSQGDRNYEQYF | TGCGCCAGCAGCCAAGGCGACCGGAACTACGAGCAGTACTTC | TRBJ2-7 | . | TRBV4-1 | . | 14
CSAGPGFSTDTQYF | TGCAGTGCTGGACCGGGATTTAGCACAGATACGCAGTATTTT | TRBJ2-3 | . | TRBV20-1 | . | 14
CASSPGTGFEATEAFF | TGTGCCAGCAGCCCCGGGACAGGGTTCGAAGCCACTGAAGCTTTCTTT | TRBJ1-1 | TRBD1 | TRBV5-5 | . | 16
CASSATAGVFNEQFF | TGCGCCAGCAGCGCCACAGCGGGGGTTTTTAATGAGCAGTTCTTC | TRBJ2-1 | TRBD2 | TRBV5-1 | many | 15
CAWSEGSKNEKLFF | TGTGCCTGGAGTGAGGGCAGTAAAAATGAAAAACTGTTTTTT | TRBJ1-4 | . | TRBV30 | . | 14
CASSTRTGISYEQYF | TGTGCCAGCAGCACGCGGACAGGGATCTCCTACGAGCAGTACTTC | TRBJ2-7 | TRBD1 | TRBV7-2 | . | 15